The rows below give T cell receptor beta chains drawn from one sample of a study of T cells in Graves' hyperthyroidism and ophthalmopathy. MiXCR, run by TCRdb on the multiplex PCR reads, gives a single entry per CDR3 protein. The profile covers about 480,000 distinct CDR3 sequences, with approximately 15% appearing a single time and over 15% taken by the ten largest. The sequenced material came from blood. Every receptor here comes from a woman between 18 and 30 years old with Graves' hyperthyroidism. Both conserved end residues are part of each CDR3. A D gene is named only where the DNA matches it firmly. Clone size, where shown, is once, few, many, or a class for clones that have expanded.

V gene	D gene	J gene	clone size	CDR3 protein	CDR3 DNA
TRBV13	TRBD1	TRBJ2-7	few	CASTTRDRGYEQYF	TGTGCCAGCACCACCCGGGACAGGGGCTACGAGCAGTACTTC
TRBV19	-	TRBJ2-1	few	CASSRGPHGEQFF	TGTGCCAGTAGTCGGGGGCCCCACGGGGAGCAGTTCTTC
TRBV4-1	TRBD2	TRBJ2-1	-	CASSQSGGLAGHNEQFF	TGCGCCAGCAGCCAGTCGGGGGGACTAGCGGGCCACAATGAGCAGTTCTTC
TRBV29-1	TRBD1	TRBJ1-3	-	CSVEDADRGDTIYF	TGCAGCGTTGAAGACGCGGACAGGGGCGACACCATATATTTT
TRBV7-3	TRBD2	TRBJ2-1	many	CASSKRDGGDEQFF	TGTGCCAGCAGCAAGCGGGATGGTGGGGATGAGCAGTTCTTC
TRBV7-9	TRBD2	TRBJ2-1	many	CASSLTSGINEQFF	TGTGCCAGCAGCTTAACTAGCGGGATCAATGAGCAGTTCTTC
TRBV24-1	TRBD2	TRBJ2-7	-	CATSDASGGYEQYF	TGTGCCACCAGTGATGCTAGCGGGGGGTACGAGCAGTACTTC
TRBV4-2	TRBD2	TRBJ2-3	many	CASSPLETSGMWTDTQYF	TGTGCCAGCAGCCCCCTGGAGACTAGCGGGATGTGGACAGATACGCAGTATTTT
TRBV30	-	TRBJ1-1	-	CAWEFSSEAFF	TGTGCCTGGGAATTTTCCAGTGAAGCTTTCTTT
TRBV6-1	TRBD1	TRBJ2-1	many	CASSSSWDRDYNEQFF	TGTGCCAGCTCTTCAAGCTGGGACAGGGATTACAATGAGCAGTTCTTC
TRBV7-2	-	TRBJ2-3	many	CASSSFTGTQYF	TGTGCCAGCAGCTCGTTCACGGGTACGCAGTATTTT
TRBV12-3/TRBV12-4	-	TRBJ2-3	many	CASSASGRTDTQYF	TGTGCCAGCAGTGCTTCAGGACGCACAGATACGCAGTATTTT
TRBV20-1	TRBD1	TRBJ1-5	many	CSAAGQGGDQPQHF	TGCAGTGCAGCGGGACAGGGGGGGGATCAGCCCCAGCATTTT
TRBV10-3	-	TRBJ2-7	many	CAISEEPTNEQYF	TGTGCCATCAGTGAGGAGCCGACAAACGAGCAGTACTTC
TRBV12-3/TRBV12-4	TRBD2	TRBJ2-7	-	CASSPTSGPSYEQYF	TGTGCCAGCAGCCCGACTAGCGGCCCGTCCTACGAGCAGTACTTC
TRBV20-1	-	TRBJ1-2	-	CSARGGQNYGYTF	TGCAGTGCTAGGGGGGGGCAGAACTATGGCTACACCTTC
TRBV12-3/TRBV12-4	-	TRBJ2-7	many	CASRLGANEQYF	TGTGCCAGCAGGTTGGGGGCTAACGAGCAGTACTTC
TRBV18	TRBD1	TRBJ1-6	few	CASSPASGGQSPLHF	TGTGCCAGCTCACCCGCCTCAGGGGGACAATCACCCCTCCACTTT
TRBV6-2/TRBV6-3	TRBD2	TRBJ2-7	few	CASGDSGTIDKQYF	TGTGCCAGCGGGGACTCCGGGACTATCGACAAGCAGTACTTC
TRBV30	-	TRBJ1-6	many	CAWDPLYNSPLHF	TGTGCCTGGGACCCCCTCTATAATTCACCCCTCCACTTT
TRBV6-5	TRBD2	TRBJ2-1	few	CASSYSGLAGVYNEQLF	TGTGCCAGCAGTTACTCCGGACTAGCGGGCGTTTACAATGAGCAGCTCTTC
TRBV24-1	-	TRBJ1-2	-	CATAFNYGYTF	TGTGCCACCGCGTTTAACTATGGCTACACCTTC
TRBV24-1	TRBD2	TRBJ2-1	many	CATSDPVREGSYNEQFF	TGTGCCACCAGTGATCCCGTTCGGGAGGGTTCCTACAATGAGCAGTTCTTC
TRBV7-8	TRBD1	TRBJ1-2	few	CASSQGGKGEGGYTF	TGTGCCAGCAGCCAGGGGGGTAAAGGGGAGGGTGGCTACACCTTC
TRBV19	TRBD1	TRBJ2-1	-	CASSELRGTGSYNEQFF	TGTGCCAGTAGCGAACTACGTGGGACAGGGTCCTACAATGAGCAGTTCTTC
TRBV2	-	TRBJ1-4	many	CASDRSGFGEKLFF	TGTGCCAGCGACCGGTCAGGATTCGGCGAAAAACTGTTTTTT
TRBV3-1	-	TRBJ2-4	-	CASSPTQVAIQYF	TGTGCCAGCAGCCCTACTCAAGTGGCCATTCAGTACTTC
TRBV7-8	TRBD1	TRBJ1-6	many	CASSLAPGQGDSPLHF	TGTGCCAGCAGCTTAGCACCGGGACAGGGGGATTCACCCCTCCACTTT
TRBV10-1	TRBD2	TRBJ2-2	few	CASSESLAGNTGELFF	TGCGCCAGCAGTGAGTCACTAGCGGGGAACACCGGGGAGCTGTTTTTT
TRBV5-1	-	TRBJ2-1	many	CASSERLPTEQFF	TGCGCCAGCAGCGAAAGACTACCGACAGAGCAGTTCTTC
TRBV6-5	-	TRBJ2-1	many	CASSPGTTGSEEQFF	TGTGCCAGCAGTCCCGGGACTACAGGGTCAGAAGAGCAGTTCTTC
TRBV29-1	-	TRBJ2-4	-	CSVEDGASIQYF	TGCAGCGTTGAAGACGGGGCAAGCATTCAGTACTTC
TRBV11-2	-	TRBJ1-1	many	CASSLARQMNTEAFF	TGTGCCAGCAGCTTAGCCAGGCAAATGAACACTGAAGCTTTCTTT
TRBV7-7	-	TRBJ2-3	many	CASTPLGRDRDTDTQYF	TGTGCCAGCACTCCCCTAGGCCGGGACCGAGACACAGATACGCAGTATTTT
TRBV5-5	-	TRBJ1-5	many	CASSLWSGDQPQHF	TGTGCCAGCAGCTTGTGGTCAGGGGATCAGCCCCAGCATTTT
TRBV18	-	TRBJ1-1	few	CASSPLESSNTEAFF	TGTGCCAGCTCACCATTGGAGTCATCGAACACTGAAGCTTTCTTT
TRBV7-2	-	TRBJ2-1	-	CASGLGGAYNEQFF	TGTGCCAGCGGACTTGGCGGGGCATACAATGAGCAGTTCTTC
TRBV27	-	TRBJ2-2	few	CASSLSGQRLFF	TGTGCCAGCAGTTTATCTGGGCAGCGGCTGTTTTTT
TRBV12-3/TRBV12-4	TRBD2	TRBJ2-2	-	CASSGELAENTGELFF	TGTGCCAGCAGTGGGGAACTAGCGGAGAACACCGGGGAGCTGTTTTTT
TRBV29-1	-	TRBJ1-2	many	CSALDGDYGYTF	TGCAGCGCCCTGGACGGTGACTATGGCTACACCTTC
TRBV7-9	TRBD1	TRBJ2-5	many	CASSQTGQGVKTQYF	TGTGCCAGCAGTCAAACCGGACAGGGGGTGAAGACCCAGTACTTC
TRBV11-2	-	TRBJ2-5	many	CASSLVTPLMGGETQYF	TGTGCCAGCAGCTTAGTAACCCCCCTTATGGGTGGGGAGACCCAGTACTTC
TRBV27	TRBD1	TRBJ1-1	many	CASSYRTGGTEAFF	TGTGCCAGCAGTTACAGGACAGGAGGGACTGAAGCTTTCTTT
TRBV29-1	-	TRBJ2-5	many	CSVAPRLQETQYF	TGCAGCGTTGCCCCCCGTCTCCAAGAGACCCAGTACTTC
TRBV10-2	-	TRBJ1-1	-	CASSSVVGVSTEAFF	TGCGCCAGCAGCTCCGTAGTGGGGGTGAGCACTGAAGCTTTCTTT
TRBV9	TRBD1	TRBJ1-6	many	CASSARDRAWSPLHF	TGTGCCAGCAGCGCTCGGGACAGGGCATGGTCACCCCTCCACTTT
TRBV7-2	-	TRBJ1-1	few	CASSPWTGMNTEAFF	TGTGCCAGCAGCCCCTGGACGGGAATGAACACTGAAGCTTTCTTT
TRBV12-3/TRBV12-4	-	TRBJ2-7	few	CASSLGRLLTYEQYF	TGTGCCAGCAGTTTAGGGCGTCTTTTAACCTACGAGCAGTACTTC
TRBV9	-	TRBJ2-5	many	CASSVVNGETQYF	TGTGCCAGCAGCGTAGTGAACGGGGAGACCCAGTACTTC
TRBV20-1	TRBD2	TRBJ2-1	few	CSARDYGGSIDEQFF	TGCAGTGCTAGAGATTACGGCGGGAGTATCGATGAGCAGTTCTTC
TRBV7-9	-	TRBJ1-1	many	CASNHGALDTEAFF	TGTGCCAGCAATCACGGGGCGTTGGACACTGAAGCTTTCTTT